A selection of T cell receptor beta chains follows, all from one sample in a study of OX40 agonist ivuxolimab in advanced cancers. The table came from immunoSEQ multiplex PCR; TCRdb's copy has only in-frame clones and leaves some out. The sample yields 30,000 to 45,000 clones, 90% to 95% seen once. The sequences come from CD4+ or CD8+ T cells sorted from blood, collected in a trial of the OX40 agonist ivuxolimab. The source of these receptors is an adult with an advanced solid tumor such as melanoma, head and neck, liver or kidney cancer. CDR3s include the opening cysteine and the closing phenylalanine or tryptophan.

v_call,j_call,cdr3_aa
TRBV19,TRBJ1-4,CASSLPRDLNEKLFF
TRBV29-1,TRBJ2-7,CSAAGEITAYEQYF
TRBV11-2,TRBJ1-3,CASSLDHGGFGNTIYF
TRBV10-2,TRBJ1-4,CASSVGGFNEKLFF
TRBV7-9,TRBJ2-7,CASSLVGGALSEQYF
TRBV28,TRBJ1-1,CASSTGHILEAFF
TRBV5-1,TRBJ2-1,CASSSGIWALGNEQFF
TRBV7-8,TRBJ2-2,CASSFVAGIPGELFF
TRBV6-6,TRBJ2-1,CASSSRDSLYNEQFF
TRBV5-6,TRBJ1-3,CASSSIQDSGNTIYF
TRBV19,TRBJ2-7,CASSIVDPSGLAREQYF
TRBV9,TRBJ2-2,CASSVGNTGELFF
TRBV28,TRBJ2-1,CASSLAEGRIDEQFF
TRBV19,TRBJ2-3,CASSIGGTSTDTQYF
TRBV10-1,TRBJ1-5,CARMDRDYSNQPQHF
TRBV7-3,TRBJ2-1,CASSHSAGRYEQFF
TRBV11-3,TRBJ2-1,CASSLNGEVGNEQFF
TRBV18,TRBJ2-5,CASSQGLAGGVRETQYF
TRBV28,TRBJ1-1,CASSSGGPSAFF
TRBV27,TRBJ2-1,CASAPLAGPNEQFF
TRBV13,TRBJ1-2,CASSAGTVNNYGYTF
TRBV18,TRBJ1-5,CASSPGTGEYQPQHF
TRBV5-1,TRBJ2-1,CASSAPRTGEGNEQFF
TRBV2,TRBJ2-2,CASSRTPSTGELFF
TRBV18,TRBJ2-7,CASSPRLAGDYEQYF
TRBV9,TRBJ2-3,CASSGPPGPDTQYF
TRBV30,TRBJ2-3,CAWSPVGDTQYF
TRBV7-6,TRBJ2-1,CASSLPLLAGGPSSYNEQFF